One sample yielded the 6 T cell receptor beta chains listed below, sequenced in a study of T cell repertoires in cytomegalovirus infection. Via MiXCR, TCRdb re-called the reads, giving one row per CDR3 protein. The repertoire consists of 200,000 to 250,000 distinct CDR3 sequences, with 22% occurring once and the leading ten covering about 20%. Sequences were obtained from CD8+ T cells from PBMCs. These receptors all come from a human donor in good health (CMV status not recorded). Some clones in this sample may be carry-over from other donors' samples.

V gene TRBV11-2 combines with J gene TRBJ2-3; 9 bases agree with TRBD2. The CDR3 runs to 16 residues. The V and J ends lost 1 base and 5 bases, in that order; junction bases with no gene match: 7. Germline V gives CDR1 SGHAT, CDR2 FQNNGV. For the CDR3, the DNA is TGTGCCAGCAGCTTAGGGGCGGGGGGGAATGGAGATACGCAGTATTTT. Translation: CASSLGAGGNGDTQYF.

This clonotype was found a few times. V and J are TRBV6-5 and TRBJ1-1; a possible D gene is TRBD1 (5 bases). The length of the CDR3 is 15 residues. CDR1 is MNHEY and CDR2 is SVGAGI in the germline V gene. With 6 bases removed from V and 6 bases from J, the gap between germline ends came to 20 bases. DNA for the CDR3: TGTGCCAGCAGCAACGGTCAGGGTATGGGTGCTGAAGCTTTCTTT. Its translation: CASSNGQGMGAEAFF.

The V gene is TRBV20-1, the J gene TRBJ1-2; D is unclear. Germline CDR1 and CDR2: DFQATT and SNEGSKA (reference sequence). The CDR3 loop spans 14 amino acids. The V end was cut by 3 bases, the J end by 5 bases, with 16 bases between. The CDR3 nucleotides read TGCAGTGCTAGGGACGAGGAATCCTGGTATGGCTACACCTTC. This codes for CSARDEESWYGYTF.

V is TRBV20-1 and J is TRBJ1-2; D is undetermined. This CDR3 comprises 13 residues. Germline V gene lookup returns CDR1 DFQATT and CDR2 SNEGSKA (reference sequence). Trimming left V 5 bases short and J 7 bases short, with 17 bases between. The DNA of the CDR3 is TGCAGTGCTGACCAGGCTATGACCTCTGGCTACACCTTC. Amino acid sequence: CSADQAMTSGYTF.

The CDR3 loop reads CASGTSGANSYEQYF. In nucleotides, the CDR3 is TGTGCCAGCGGGACTAGCGGGGCAAACTCCTACGAGCAGTACTTC. This rearrangement joins TRBV7-9 to TRBJ2-7; TRBD2 matches at 13 bases. V trimming: 8 bases; J trimming: 0 bases; junction bases outside the gene matches: 4. The CDR3 contains 15 residues. Per the germline V gene, CDR1 is SEHNR and CDR2 is FQNEAQ (reference sequence).

This clonotype was observed many times. The chain links TRBV7-7 to TRBJ2-7; 10 bases agree with TRBD2. Germline lookup yields CDR1 SSHAT and CDR2 FNYEAQ (reference sequence). The V segment lost 6 bases and the J segment 3 bases; nucleotides outside the gene matches: 5. The CDR3 is 14 amino acids. CDR3 nucleotide sequence: TGTGCCAGCAGTTCACTAGCGGGGAGCTACGAGCAGTACTTC. Amino acids: CASSSLAGSYEQYF.